This TCR beta chain came from a study of blood T cell repertoires in COVID-19 (dated by TCRdb to between 2020 and 2021). Some background on the complete study: Samples from collaborators originated in the United States, Italy and Spain and spanned both the acute and convalescent phases of COVID-19. Nearly every sample came with metadata listing a de-identified subject ID, COVID-19 status, age in years and sex. Where HLA class I and class II types were available, the types were taken from metadata supplied by the sample provider, not from assay-based typing. Subjects who had been exposed to COVID-19, were actively infected with it, or had recovered from it provided the deeply sampled blood TCRbeta repertoires that made up the dataset. The prospective study material was composed of cDNA or gDNA derived from T cells, B-cell-depleted T cells, or PBMCs. The repertoires were made available in a free public database intended to serve as a resource for research on the immune response to SARS-CoV-2. The samples were drawn from two sources: the first 160 participants of the ongoing ImmuneRACE study, and over 1,000 subjects contributed by 6 global collaborators. Summary of the overall study and its limitations: The quantity of clinical and demographic metadata differed by source and by participant and was supplied without curation.

TCRbeta CDR3 regions were amplified from genomic DNA using the immunoSEQ Assay, a bias-controlled multiplex PCR. In the authors' own workflow: Within the assay, amplification of reference gene primers was used to estimate how many nucleated cells each sample contained. To quantify the absolute abundance of each unique TCRbeta CDR3 rearrangement, sequence reads were collapsed and filtered. For each sample, productive Simpson clonality was calculated as the square root of Simpson's diversity index across productive rearrangements. TCRdb stores this immuneACCESS table with in-frame sequences only. Part of the clones is absent; in the studies checked, under half of the shortfall reflects unresolved V genes, and no reason is known for the rest. V and J calls plus clone size are reproduced from that table; the DNA served to infer D and trimming. The sample yields under 300,000 clones; roughly 85% were counted once. Around 3.3% of the sample rests with the top ten.

Worth noting for this clone: No cognate antigen has been identified for it. The record has no base qualities; no much larger clone is one base away.

Collaborating institutions collected whole blood in K2EDTA tubes following their own protocols. For TCRbeta analysis, collaborators shipped samples in one of three forms: frozen whole blood, isolated PBMCs, or DNA extracted from either of those sample types. V lost 5 bases and J lost 9 bases, and the count of bases not matched to a germline gene is 8. The CDR3 runs 16 residues from the cysteine to the phenylalanine. The CDR3 DNA has 48 bases and is translated from base 1. Per the germline V gene, MNHEY is the CDR1 and SVGEGT is the CDR2. The sequence derives from a woman aged 18-29 years with acute or convalescent COVID-19. The rearranged chain carries TRBV6-2 or TRBV6-3 and TRBJ2-1; TRBD2 fits 15 bases in the junction. Sequenced material: peripheral blood. At the DNA level, the sequence is TGTGCCAGCAGTCGATGGACTAGCGGGAGGGCCATTGAGCAGTTCTTC. It is translated as CASSRWTSGRAIEQFF.